This T cell receptor (beta chain) was observed in a study of T cell repertoires in cytomegalovirus infection. Study findings and constraints: Cumulative frequency (of public TCR beta family members) identified carriers of CMV plus the relevant HLA.

The sample holds many counts of this clonotype. Its specificity is unknown. TCRdb analysed the reads with MiXCR anew, one entry per CDR3 protein. In the table there are under 300,000 distinct CDR3 sequences, roughly a fifth of which are singletons. The specimen comprised cultured PBMCs, sampled from culture after CMV antigen stimulation. The sequence came from a human donor in good health (CMV status not recorded). Some clones in this sample may be carry-over from other donors' samples.

The CDR3 DNA reads as TGTGCCAGCAGCTTTGCGGGAGGGGCCTACAATGAGCAGTTCTTC. Its protein is CASSFAGGAYNEQFF. V usage is TRBV7-2 and J usage is TRBJ2-1, with TRBD2 matching over 9 bases. There are 15 residues in the CDR3. Per the germline V gene, CDR1 is SGHTA and CDR2 is FQGNSA. J was trimmed by 2 bases and V by 3 bases; bases with no gene match: 2.